The 13 T cell receptor beta chains below were found in one sample sequenced in a study of T cell responses to AZD1222 COVID-19 vaccine. Profiled with immunoSEQ multiplex PCR; TCRdb holds only in-frame clones, not every one. The sample contains over 100,000 clones, approximately 90% of which appear only once. Sequencing was performed on peripheral blood, taken on day 0 of AZD1222 vaccination. The receptors were sampled from an adult in good health.

This clone was seen a handful of times. The gene calls are TRBV7-9 and TRBJ2-7; 9 nucleotides line up with TRBD2. The CDR3 is 13 amino acids. Germline CDR1 and CDR2: SEHNR and FQNEAQ (reference sequence). V trimming: 11 bases; J trimming: 0 bases; junction bases outside the gene matches: 5. CDR3 amino acids: CAGSGGSSYEQYF. In nucleotides, the CDR3 is TGTGCCGGTAGCGGGGGCAGCTCCTACGAGCAGTACTTC. The full variable domain, in which reference TRBV7-9 and TRBJ2-7 provide the parts outside the CDR3, is DTGVSQNPRHKITKRGQNVTFRCDPISEHNRLYWYRQTLGQGPEFLTYFQNEAQLEKSRLLSDRFSAERPKGSFSTLEIQRTEQGDSAMYLCAGSGGSSYEQYFGPGTRLTVT.

This clone was detected a few times. V is TRBV19 and J is TRBJ2-1; 12 bases are a match to TRBD2. CDR3 length: 16 residues. Germline V gives CDR1 LNHDA, CDR2 SQIVND (reference sequence). After removal of 5 bases from V and 6 bases from J, the junction contained 8 bases not matched to a gene. CDR3 in DNA: TGTGCCAGTAGTTCCGCGGGACTAGCGGGTTTCAATGAGCAGTTCTTC. Translated: CASSSAGLAGFNEQFF.

The rearrangement uses TRBV7-6 and TRBJ2-4, with 8 bases matching TRBD2. This CDR3 is built from 15 residues. V lost 4 bases and J lost 3; bases outside the gene matches: 5. Germline CDR1 SGHVS, CDR2 FNYEAQ. CDR3 in DNA: TGTGCCAGCAGCTCCCACGCGGGGGGCAAAAACATTCAGTACTTC. It yields the protein CASSSHAGGKNIQYF.

This chain joins TRBV10-3 and TRBJ1-3; D not certain. Trimming removed 8 bases at V and 0 bases at J, with 11 bases between. The CDR3 has 14 residues. In germline, CDR1 is ENHRY, CDR2 SYGVKD. The DNA of the CDR3 is TGTGCCATCTCCAGAGCGAGCTCTGGAAACACCATATATTTT. This codes for CAISRASSGNTIYF.

V and J are TRBV7-9 and TRBJ1-2; D gene unclear. With 1 base removed from V and 6 bases from J, the gap between germline ends came to 6 bases. The CDR3 totals 12 residues. The V gene's germline CDR1 is SEHNR and CDR2 FQNEAQ (reference sequence). CDR3 amino acids: CASSLGGNGYTF. CDR3 DNA: TGTGCCAGCAGCTTAGGGGGTAATGGCTACACCTTC.

V and J are TRBV3-1 (or the pseudogene TRBV3-2) and TRBJ2-7; possible D gene TRBD1, 6 bases. The germline CDR1 and CDR2 sequences are LGHDT and YNNKEL (reference sequence). V shed 1 base and J shed 5 bases, with 15 bases lying between them. The CDR3 is 15 residues long. The CDR3 loop is CASSQGQVGNHEQYF. CDR3 sequence (DNA): TGTGCCAGCAGCCAAGGACAGGTCGGTAACCACGAGCAGTACTTC.

The rearrangement joins TRBV2 to TRBJ1-1; no definite D call. Trimming cost V 7 bases and J 2 bases, with 11 bases left between them. There are 13 residues in the CDR3. The V gene's germline CDR1 is SNHLY and CDR2 FYNNEI. CDR3 region: CASIKEVNTEAFF. CDR3 coding DNA: TGTGCCAGCATCAAAGAAGTTAACACTGAAGCTTTCTTT.

The V and J genes are TRBV5-1 and TRBJ1-5, with D maybe TRBD1 (5 bases). The V gene's germline CDR1 is SGHRS and CDR2 YFSETQ. Trimming pared 4 bases from V and 0 bases from J, leaving 11 bases between. The CDR3 is made up of 15 amino acids. CDR3 nucleotides: TGCGCCAGCAGCACCAACGGGGCTAGCAATCAGCCCCAGCATTTT. Amino acid sequence: CASSTNGASNQPQHF. The full variable domain, rest sourced from reference TRBV5-1 and TRBJ1-5, is KAGVTQTPRYLIKTRGQQVTLSCSPISGHRSVSWYQQTPGQGLQFLFEYFSETQRNKGNFPGRFSGRQFSNSRSEMNVSTLELGDSALYLCASSTNGASNQPQHFGDGTRLSIL.

The rearrangement joins TRBV27 to TRBJ2-6, with 9 bases fitting TRBD1. The CDR3 has 18 residues. The germline V gene encodes CDR1 MNHEY and CDR2 SMNVEV (reference sequence). The junction had 11 bases not matched to a gene; V was cut back by 5 bases and J by 3 bases. CDR3 bases: TGTGCCAGCAGTAAATCCGGGACAGGGTCCTTTGGGGCCAACGTCCTGACTTTC. Its protein is CASSKSGTGSFGANVLTF.

V and J are TRBV7-9 and TRBJ2-3; D assignment may be TRBD1 or TRBD2 (6 bases each). Trimming left V 3 bases short and J 3 bases short, with 16 bases between. The CDR3 spans 16 residues. In germline, CDR1 is SEHNR, CDR2 FQNEAQ (reference sequence). This CDR3 is CASSFAMGGRTDTQYF. The CDR3, as DNA: TGTGCCAGCAGCTTTGCTATGGGGGGCAGAACAGATACGCAGTATTTT.

The CDR3 loop reads CASSQGGGGLNIKTQYF. The CDR3 bases are TGTGCCAGCAGCCAAGGAGGTGGCGGACTAAACATAAAGACCCAGTACTTC. This sequence joins TRBV3-1 (or the pseudogene TRBV3-2) and TRBJ2-5, with D possibly being TRBD2 (6 bases). With 1 base removed from V and 6 bases from J, the gap between germline ends came to 21 bases. Germline V gives CDR1 LGHDT, CDR2 YNNKEL (reference sequence). CDR3 length: 17 residues.

The rearrangement uses TRBV5-1 and TRBJ1-6; 7 bases match TRBD1. This CDR3 is 14 amino acids long. Germline V CDR1 and CDR2: SGHRS, YFSETQ. J was trimmed by 4 bases and V by 4 bases; bases with no gene match: 2. The CDR3 DNA reads as TGCGCCAGCAGCCCGGGACAGTATAATTCACCCCTCCACTTT. Amino acids: CASSPGQYNSPLHF.

This clone has just one count. The chain employs TRBV7-3 and TRBJ2-1, with D perhaps matching TRBD2 (6 bases). In germline, CDR1 is SGHTA, CDR2 FQGTGA. The CDR3 runs to 16 residues. Trimming cost V 5 bases and J 3 bases, with 17 bases left between them. The CDR3 DNA follows: TGTGCCAGCAGCCCTCCGGGGGAGACAATCTACAATGAGCAGTTCTTC. Translating it yields CASSPPGETIYNEQFF.